This is a list of T cell receptor beta chains from one sample in a study of T-cell reconstitution after alpha-beta-depleted transplantation in children. MiXCR was run by TCRdb on the PCR reads, yielding one entry per CDR3 protein. The sample records some 200,000 distinct CDR3 sequences, roughly a tenth being singletons. Material: PBMCs from the stem cell graft donor, obtained from the stem cell graft. These TCRs come from a human donor who donated a stem cell graft to a child with acute lymphoblastic leukemia. CDR3s include the opening cysteine and the closing phenylalanine or tryptophan.

J | V | CDR3
TRBJ1-1 | TRBV20-1 | CSASPGRAEAFF
TRBJ1-2 | TRBV12-3/TRBV12-4 | CASSPGTGINYGYTF
TRBJ1-1 | TRBV25-1 | CASSESEPYYTEAFF
TRBJ2-7 | TRBV4-2 | CASSRAGTSTRSEQYF
TRBJ2-1 | TRBV27 | CASSFRLAGGSREQFF
TRBJ1-2 | TRBV12-3/TRBV12-4 | CASSWTGNYGYTF
TRBJ2-3 | TRBV5-1 | CASSDRDRGFTDTQYF
TRBJ2-1 | TRBV24-1 | CATSESDRGNNEQFF
TRBJ2-1 | TRBV5-1 | CASSPSGGAYNEQFF
TRBJ2-3 | TRBV6-5 | CASSYGGGGLDTQYF
TRBJ1-4 | TRBV9 | CASSAGFATNEKLFF
TRBJ2-5 | TRBV5-1 | CASSFERGETQYF
TRBJ1-2 | TRBV18 | CASSPMTGTEPIANYGYTF
TRBJ2-7 | TRBV29-1 | CSGSTTGHDEQYF
TRBJ1-5 | TRBV20-1 | CSAMQQGGSQPQHF
TRBJ1-2 | TRBV12-5 | CASGQGRPDGYTF
TRBJ2-7 | TRBV6-8 | CAGHSSHSYEQYF
TRBJ1-5 | TRBV7-2 | CASSLAMGNQRPQHF
TRBJ2-7 | TRBV20-1 | CSASNRGWYEQYF
TRBJ1-1 | TRBV29-1 | CSASLRENTEAFF
TRBJ2-1 | TRBV27 | CASHTGRDRQFF
TRBJ2-7 | TRBV7-9 | CASSPSSGTSGGASEQYF
TRBJ1-1 | TRBV7-9 | CASSGTGVEAFF
TRBJ2-7 | TRBV18 | CASSPGGGAYEQYF
TRBJ2-7 | TRBV14 | CASSQEQIPGYEQYF
TRBJ2-5 | TRBV5-6 | CASSGPQETQYF
TRBJ2-3 | TRBV5-1 | CASSFPTSGGAVDTQYF
TRBJ2-1 | TRBV7-2 | CASSLAVGVNYNEQFF
TRBJ2-1 | TRBV5-1 | CASSLGGISYNEQFF